This T cell receptor (beta chain) derives from a study of blood T cell repertoires in COVID-19. For the study at large: Sources were T cells, B-cell-depleted T cells, or PBMCs; the material itself was cDNA or gDNA.

In the study's own analysis: Estimation of nucleated cell counts relied on the amplification of reference gene primers. This table comes from immunoSEQ multiplex PCR, and its TCRdb copy is limited to in-frame clones, with some not included. The DNA was the basis for D and trimming; V, J and clone size are from that table. The data hold hundreds of thousands of clones, with roughly 85% observed a single time. V was shortened by 5 bases and J by 1 base, with 14 bases between the two germline ends. CDR3 length equals 16 residues. Germline V CDR1 and CDR2: KGHDR, SFDVKD. Individuals drawn from around 24 US areas were roughly 18 to 95 years old.

The chain employs TRBV24-1 and TRBJ1-5; D unclear. The sample taken for sequencing was PBMCs or T cells enriched from blood (not recorded which). This TCR was sampled from a woman aged 25 to 39 who had been exposed to COVID-19. The CDR3 DNA reads TGTGCCACCAGTGGCCCTTCAGGAAGCAGCAATCAGCCCCAGCATTTT. Its protein is CATSGPSGSSNQPQHF.